Listed here is a single TCR beta chain. The CDR3 sequence is 17 residues long. Germline trimming cut 7 bases from V and 3 bases from J; bases unmatched to any gene: 14. The germline V gene has CDR1 LGHNA and CDR2 YNFKEQ. This specimen comes from a study of T cell changes during pregnancy in multiple sclerosis. Repertoires were generated with immunoSEQ multiplex PCR, while TCRdb's copy carries only in-frame clones and drops some. The sample lists 65,000 to 75,000 clones, roughly 89% seen once, with approximately 1.5% in the top ten. The input for sequencing was peripheral blood, taken in the third trimester of pregnancy. This sequence originates from a female donor in good health, enrolled as a control in a pregnancy study. V usage is TRBV4-2 and J usage is TRBJ2-5; 10 nucleotides match TRBD1. The CDR3 region has the DNA TGTGCCAGCACCCCGACAGGGGGCTCCCTCGGAGAAGAGACCCAGTACTTC. It specifies CASTPTGGSLGEETQYF.